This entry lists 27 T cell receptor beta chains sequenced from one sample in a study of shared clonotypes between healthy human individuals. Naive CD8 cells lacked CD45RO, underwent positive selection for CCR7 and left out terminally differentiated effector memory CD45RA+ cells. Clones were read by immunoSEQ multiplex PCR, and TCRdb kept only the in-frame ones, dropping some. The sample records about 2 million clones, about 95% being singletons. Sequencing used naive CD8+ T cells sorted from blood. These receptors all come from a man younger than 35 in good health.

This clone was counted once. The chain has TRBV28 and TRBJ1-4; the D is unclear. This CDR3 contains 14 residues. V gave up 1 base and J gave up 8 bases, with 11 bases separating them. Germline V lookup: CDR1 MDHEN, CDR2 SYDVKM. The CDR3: CASSLLIQREKLFF. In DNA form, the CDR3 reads TGTGCCAGCAGTTTATTGATTCAAAGGGAAAAACTGTTTTTT.

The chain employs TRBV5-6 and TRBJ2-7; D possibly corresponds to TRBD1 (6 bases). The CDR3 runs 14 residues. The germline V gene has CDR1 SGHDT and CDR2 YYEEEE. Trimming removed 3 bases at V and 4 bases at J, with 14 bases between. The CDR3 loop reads CASSSVGTLYEQYF. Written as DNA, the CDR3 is TGTGCCAGCAGCTCTGTCGGGACACTTTACGAGCAGTACTTC.

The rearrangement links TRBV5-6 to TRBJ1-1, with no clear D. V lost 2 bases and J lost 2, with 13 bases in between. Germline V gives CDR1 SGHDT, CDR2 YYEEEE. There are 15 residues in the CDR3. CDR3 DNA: TGTGCCAGCAGCTTCGAAGGAACAGCAAACACTGAAGCTTTCTTT. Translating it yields CASSFEGTANTEAFF.

The CDR3 sequence: CVAGDTSYNEQFF. The CDR3 bases are TGTGTAGCAGGGGACACCTCCTACAATGAGCAGTTCTTC. The chain uses TRBV6-6 and TRBJ2-1, with D possibly matching TRBD1 (6 bases). This CDR3 contains 13 residues. From germline, CDR1 is MNHNY and CDR2 SVGAGI (reference sequence).

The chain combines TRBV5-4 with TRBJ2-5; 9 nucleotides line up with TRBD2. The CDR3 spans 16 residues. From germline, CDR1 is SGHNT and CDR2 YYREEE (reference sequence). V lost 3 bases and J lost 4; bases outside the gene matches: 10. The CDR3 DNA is TGTGCCAGCAGCTCGGGTAGCGGGGGTGATGGAGAGACCCAGTACTTC. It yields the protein CASSSGSGGDGETQYF.

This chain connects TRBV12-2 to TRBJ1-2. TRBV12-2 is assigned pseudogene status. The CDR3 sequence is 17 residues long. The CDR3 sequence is CASRLVGIELNNYGYTF. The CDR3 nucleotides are TGTGCAAGTCGCTTAGTGGGGATAGAATTAAATAACTATGGCTACACCTTC.

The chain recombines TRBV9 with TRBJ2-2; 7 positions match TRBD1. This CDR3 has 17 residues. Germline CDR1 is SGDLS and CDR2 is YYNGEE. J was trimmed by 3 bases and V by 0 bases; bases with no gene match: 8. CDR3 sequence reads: CASSVALTGLDTGELFF. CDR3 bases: TGTGCCAGCAGCGTAGCCCTGACAGGGTTGGACACCGGGGAGCTGTTTTTT.

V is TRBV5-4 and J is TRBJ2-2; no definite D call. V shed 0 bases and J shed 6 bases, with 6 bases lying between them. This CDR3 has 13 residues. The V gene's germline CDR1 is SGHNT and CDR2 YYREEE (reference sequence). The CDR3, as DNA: TGTGCCAGCAGCTTGGGCACACCCGGGGAGCTGTTTTTT. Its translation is CASSLGTPGELFF.

This CDR3 reads CAISDPGQESNQPQHF. CDR3 coding DNA: TGTGCCATCAGTGACCCTGGACAGGAAAGCAATCAGCCCCAGCATTTT. V is TRBV10-3 and J is TRBJ1-5; TRBD1 aligns across 7 bases. Trimming cost V 3 bases and J 1 base; bases outside gene matches: 6. CDR3 length: 16 amino acids. From germline, CDR1 is ENHRY and CDR2 SYGVKD.

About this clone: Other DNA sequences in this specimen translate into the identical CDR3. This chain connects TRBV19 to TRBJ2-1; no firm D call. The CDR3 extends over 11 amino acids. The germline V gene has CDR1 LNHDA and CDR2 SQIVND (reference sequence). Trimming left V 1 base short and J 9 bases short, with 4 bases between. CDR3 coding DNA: TGTGCCAGTAGTATAGGCGGTGAGCAGTTCTTC. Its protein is CASSIGGEQFF.

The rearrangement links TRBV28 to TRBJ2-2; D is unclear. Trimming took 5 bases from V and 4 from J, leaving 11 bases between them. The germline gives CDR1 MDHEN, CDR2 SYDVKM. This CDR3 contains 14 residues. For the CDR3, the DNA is TGTGCCAGCAGTAACCAATATTCCACCGGGGAGCTGTTTTTT. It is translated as CASSNQYSTGELFF.

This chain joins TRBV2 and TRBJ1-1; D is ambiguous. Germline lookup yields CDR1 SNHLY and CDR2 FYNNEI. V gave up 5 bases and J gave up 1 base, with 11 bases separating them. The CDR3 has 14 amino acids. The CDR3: CASSPFQENTEAFF. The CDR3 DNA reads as TGTGCCAGCAGTCCCTTCCAGGAGAACACTGAAGCTTTCTTT.

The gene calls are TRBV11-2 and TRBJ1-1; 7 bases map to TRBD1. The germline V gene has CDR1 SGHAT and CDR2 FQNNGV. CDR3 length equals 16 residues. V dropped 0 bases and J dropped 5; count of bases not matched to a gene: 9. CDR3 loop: CASSLEGRVRGTEAFF. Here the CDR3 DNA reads TGTGCCAGCAGCTTAGAGGGACGGGTCAGGGGGACTGAAGCTTTCTTT.

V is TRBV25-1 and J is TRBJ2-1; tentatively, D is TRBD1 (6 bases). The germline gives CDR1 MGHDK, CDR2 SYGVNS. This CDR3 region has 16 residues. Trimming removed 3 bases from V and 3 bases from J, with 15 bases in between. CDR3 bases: TGTGCCAGCAGTGACCTCTTTGGACAGAACTACAATGAGCAGTTCTTC. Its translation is CASSDLFGQNYNEQFF.

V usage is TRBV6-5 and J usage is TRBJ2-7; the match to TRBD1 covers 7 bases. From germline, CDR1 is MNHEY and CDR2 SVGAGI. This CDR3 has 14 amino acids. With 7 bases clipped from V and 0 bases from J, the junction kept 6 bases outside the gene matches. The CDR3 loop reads CASMGDSYSYEQYF. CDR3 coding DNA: TGTGCCAGCATGGGGGACAGTTACTCCTACGAGCAGTACTTC.

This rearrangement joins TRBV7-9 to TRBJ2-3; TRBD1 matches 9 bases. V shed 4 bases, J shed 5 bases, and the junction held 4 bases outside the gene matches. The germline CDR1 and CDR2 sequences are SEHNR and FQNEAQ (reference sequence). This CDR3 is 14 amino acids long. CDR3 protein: CASSSGTGQDTQYF. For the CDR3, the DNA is TGTGCCAGCAGCTCCGGGACAGGGCAAGATACGCAGTATTTT.

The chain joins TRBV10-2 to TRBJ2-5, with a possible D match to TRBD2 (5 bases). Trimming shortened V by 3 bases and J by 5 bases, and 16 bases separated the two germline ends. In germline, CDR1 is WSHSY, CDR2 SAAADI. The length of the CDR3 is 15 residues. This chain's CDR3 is CASSEPGVAAETQYF. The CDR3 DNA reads TGCGCCAGCAGTGAACCCGGGGTGGCTGCCGAGACCCAGTACTTC.

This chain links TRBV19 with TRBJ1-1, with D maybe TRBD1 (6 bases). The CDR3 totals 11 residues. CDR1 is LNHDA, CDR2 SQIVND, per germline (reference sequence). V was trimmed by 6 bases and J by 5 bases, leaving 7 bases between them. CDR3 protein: CASRRGTEAFF. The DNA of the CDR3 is TGTGCCAGTAGGAGGGGGACTGAAGCTTTCTTT.

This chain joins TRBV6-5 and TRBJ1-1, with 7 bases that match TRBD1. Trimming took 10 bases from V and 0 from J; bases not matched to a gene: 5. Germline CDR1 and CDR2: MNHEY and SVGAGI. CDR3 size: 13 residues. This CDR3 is CATMRGLNTEAFF. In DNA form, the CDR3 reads TGTGCCACCATGAGGGGGCTGAACACTGAAGCTTTCTTT.

CDR3 in DNA: TGCGCCAGCAGTCAAGGGATGACAGAGATTGCCTACGAGCAGTACTTC. Residues: CASSQGMTEIAYEQYF. V and J are TRBV23-1 and TRBJ2-7, with D tentatively TRBD1 (5 bases). TRBV23-1 is an open reading frame, and its role is uncertain. Deletions cut 2 bases from V and 2 bases from J, with 16 bases between. The CDR3 contains 16 residues.

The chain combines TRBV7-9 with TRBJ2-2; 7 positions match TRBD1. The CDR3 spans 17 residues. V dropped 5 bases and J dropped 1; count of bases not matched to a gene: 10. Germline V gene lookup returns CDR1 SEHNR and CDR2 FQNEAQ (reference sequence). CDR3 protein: CASSPRDSAENTGELFF. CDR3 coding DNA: TGTGCCAGCAGCCCCCGGGACAGTGCCGAGAACACCGGGGAGCTGTTTTTT.

In DNA form, the CDR3 reads TGTGCCAGCAGCCCCGACGGGACAGAATTCACCGGGGAGCTGTTTTTT. As protein: CASSPDGTEFTGELFF. V and J are TRBV5-8 and TRBJ2-2, with 7 bases that match TRBD1. The V gene's germline CDR1 is SGHTS and CDR2 YDEGEE. The CDR3 contains 16 residues. The J segment lost 4 bases and the V segment lost 4 bases, leaving 10 bases of the junction unmatched.

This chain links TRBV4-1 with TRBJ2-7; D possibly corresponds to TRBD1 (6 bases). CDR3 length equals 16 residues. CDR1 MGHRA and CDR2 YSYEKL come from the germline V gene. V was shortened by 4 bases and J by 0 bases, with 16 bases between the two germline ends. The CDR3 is CASSLPGHRSSYEQYF. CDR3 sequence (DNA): TGCGCCAGCAGCCTGCCGGGACACCGGAGCTCCTACGAGCAGTACTTC.

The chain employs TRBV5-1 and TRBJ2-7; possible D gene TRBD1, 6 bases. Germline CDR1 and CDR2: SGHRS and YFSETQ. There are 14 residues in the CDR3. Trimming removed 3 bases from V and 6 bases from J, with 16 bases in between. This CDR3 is CASSWNGQMSEQYF. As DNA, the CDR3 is TGCGCCAGCAGCTGGAACGGACAGATGAGCGAGCAGTACTTC.

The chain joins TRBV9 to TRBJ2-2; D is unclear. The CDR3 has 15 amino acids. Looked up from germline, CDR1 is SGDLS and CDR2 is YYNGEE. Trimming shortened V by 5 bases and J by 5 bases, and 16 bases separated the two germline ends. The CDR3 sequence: CASSEFGSVTGELFF. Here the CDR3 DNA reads TGTGCCAGCAGTGAGTTTGGTAGTGTTACCGGGGAGCTGTTTTTT.

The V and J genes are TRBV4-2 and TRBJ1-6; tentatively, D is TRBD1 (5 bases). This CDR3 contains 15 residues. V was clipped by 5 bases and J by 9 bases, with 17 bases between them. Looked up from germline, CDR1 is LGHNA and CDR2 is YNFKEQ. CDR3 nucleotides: TGTGCCAGCAGCAACTACCCGGGGGACCGTTCACCCCTCCACTTT. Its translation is CASSNYPGDRSPLHF.

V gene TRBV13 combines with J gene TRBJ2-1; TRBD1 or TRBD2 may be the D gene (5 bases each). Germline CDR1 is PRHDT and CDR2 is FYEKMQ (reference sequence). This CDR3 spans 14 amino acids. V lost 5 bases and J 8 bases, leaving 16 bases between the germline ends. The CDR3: CASSLPRGSDEQFF. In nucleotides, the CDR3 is TGTGCCAGCAGCCTGCCACGGGGCAGCGATGAGCAGTTCTTC.